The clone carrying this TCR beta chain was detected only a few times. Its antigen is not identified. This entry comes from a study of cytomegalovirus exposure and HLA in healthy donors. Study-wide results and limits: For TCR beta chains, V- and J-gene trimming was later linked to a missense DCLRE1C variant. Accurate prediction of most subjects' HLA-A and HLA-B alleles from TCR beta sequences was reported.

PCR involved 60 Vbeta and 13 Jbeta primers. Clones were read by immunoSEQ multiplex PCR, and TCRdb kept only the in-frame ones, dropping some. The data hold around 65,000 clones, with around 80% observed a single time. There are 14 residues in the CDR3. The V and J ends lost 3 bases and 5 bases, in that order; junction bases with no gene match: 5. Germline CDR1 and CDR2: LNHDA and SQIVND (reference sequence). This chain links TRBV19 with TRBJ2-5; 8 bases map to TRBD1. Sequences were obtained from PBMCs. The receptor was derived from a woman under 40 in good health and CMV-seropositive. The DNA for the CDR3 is TGTGCCAGTAGTATTGGGCAGGGGGCGGAGACCCAGTACTTC. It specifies CASSIGQGAETQYF.